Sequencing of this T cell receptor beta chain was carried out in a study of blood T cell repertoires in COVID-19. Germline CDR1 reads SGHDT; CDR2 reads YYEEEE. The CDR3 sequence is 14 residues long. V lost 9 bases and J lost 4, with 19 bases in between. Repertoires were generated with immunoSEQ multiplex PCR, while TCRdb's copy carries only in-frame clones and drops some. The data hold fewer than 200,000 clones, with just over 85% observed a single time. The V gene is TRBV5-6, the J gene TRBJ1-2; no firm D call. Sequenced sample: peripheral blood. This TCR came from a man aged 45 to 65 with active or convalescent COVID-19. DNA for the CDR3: TGTGCCACCCGCTCAACCGGGAAATTCTATGGCTACACCTTC. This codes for CATRSTGKFYGYTF.